The following is a T cell receptor (beta chain) sequence with its context. These data belong to a study of blood T cell repertoires in COVID-19. Study overall: Acute-phase and convalescent COVID-19 samples originated in the United States, Italy and Spain.

Trimming left V 5 bases short and J 4 bases short, with 12 bases between. The CDR3 extends over 14 amino acids. CDR1 is LNHDA and CDR2 is SQIVND in the germline V gene (reference sequence). Original analysis: Scientists estimated how many nucleated cells there were by amplifying reference gene primers. TCRdb keeps only in-frame clones here, not all; method: immunoSEQ multiplex PCR. V and J calls and clone size follow that table, whereas D and trimming were derived from the DNA. The table lists approximately 200,000 clones, about 79% of them singletons, with 1.3% in the top ten. The study drew participants aged 18 to 89 years from roughly 25 US areas. Researchers sorted participants into cohorts using their self-reported clinical history.

V and J are TRBV19 and TRBJ1-3; D not resolved. Sequencing was carried out using PBMCs or T cells enriched from blood (not recorded which). The receptor was isolated from a woman aged 40 to 50 with acute COVID-19. The CDR3 coding sequence is TGTGCCAGTAGTGACTCTTGGCAAGGAAACACCATATATTTT. Translating gives CASSDSWQGNTIYF. The full variable domain, its missing parts supplied by reference TRBV19 and TRBJ1-3, is DGGITQSPKYLFRKEGQNVTLSCEQNLNHDAMYWYRQDPGQGLRLIYYSQIVNDFQKGDIAEGYSVSREKKESFPLTVTSAQKNPTAFYLCASSDSWQGNTIYFGEGSWLTVV.